The 8 T cell receptor beta chains presented below share a single source sample, sequenced in a study of cytomegalovirus exposure and HLA in healthy donors. Amplification used 60 Vbeta primers and 13 Jbeta primers. Some clones are missing from TCRdb's copy, which holds only in-frame ones; the method was immunoSEQ multiplex PCR. This sample has some 140,000 clones, with 80% found just once. Sequencing input: PBMCs. All receptors come from a male donor in good health and CMV-seropositive.

V gene TRBV27 combines with J gene TRBJ2-7, with 7 bases that match TRBD1. This CDR3 has 15 residues. The germline gives CDR1 MNHEY, CDR2 SMNVEV (reference sequence). V lost 7 bases to trimming and J lost 6 bases; unmatched junction nucleotides: 15. This CDR3 is CASTGQVLPRSEQYF. The CDR3, as DNA: TGTGCCAGCACCGGACAGGTGCTACCCAGATCCGAGCAGTACTTC.

V gene TRBV2 combines with J gene TRBJ1-3; D possibly corresponds to TRBD1 (6 bases). CDR1 SNHLY and CDR2 FYNNEI come from the germline V gene. The CDR3 spans 18 residues. V dropped 4 bases and J dropped 3 bases, with 22 bases sitting between them. DNA for the CDR3: TGTGCCAGCAGTGGTCAGGGGTTGGTTGGATTTGGTGGAAACACCATATATTTT. It is translated as CASSGQGLVGFGGNTIYF. The full variable domain, completed using reference TRBV2 and TRBJ1-3, is EPEVTQTPSHQVTQMGQEVILRCVPISNHLYFYWYRQILGQKVEFLVSFYNNEISEKSEIFDDQFSVERPDGSNFTLKIRSTKLEDSAMYFCASSGQGLVGFGGNTIYFGEGSWLTVV.

This clone was seen just once. The junction and the germline gene differ at one end; a read error may be behind it. The same CDR3 arises from other DNA sequences in this sample as well. This chain joins TRBV6-5 and TRBJ1-4; 7 bases line up with TRBD1. Germline V gene data show CDR1 as MNHEY and CDR2 as SVGAGI. The CDR3 extends over 15 amino acids. CDR3 bases: TGTGCCAGTAGTTACAGACAGGGCCGAAATGAAAAACTGTTTTTT. Translating gives CASSYRQGRNEKLFF.

This chain connects TRBV7-2 to TRBJ1-2; D might be TRBD1 (5 bases). The CDR3 loop spans 15 amino acids. Germline values: CDR1 SGHTA, CDR2 FQGNSA. V lost 0 bases to trimming and J lost 6 bases, with 14 bases between them. The CDR3 protein is CASSLAGGGFDGYTF. The CDR3 DNA reads as TGTGCCAGCAGCTTAGCCGGCGGGGGATTTGATGGCTACACCTTC. The full variable domain, rest sourced from reference TRBV7-2 and TRBJ1-2, is GAGVSQSPSNKVTEKGKDVELRCDPISGHTALYWYRQSLGQGLEFLIYFQGNSAPDKSGLPSDRFSAERTGGSVSTLTIQRTQQEDSAVYLCASSLAGGGFDGYTFGSGTRLTVV.

The sample holds one count of this clone. The chain recombines TRBV9 with TRBJ2-3; D not resolved. The V end was cut by 2 bases, the J end by 2 bases, with 9 bases between. The CDR3 runs to 14 residues. Germline-derived CDR1 and CDR2 are SGDLS and YYNGEE. The CDR3 here is CASSVRLITDTQYF. CDR3 coding DNA: TGTGCCAGCAGCGTTCGGTTGATCACAGATACGCAGTATTTT.

In DNA, the CDR3 is TGTGCCAGCCTAGCGGGGGGGCAGGAGACCCAGTACTTC. Its translation: CASLAGGQETQYF. The gene calls are TRBV11-2 and TRBJ2-5, with TRBD2 matching 12 bases. Germline V gene data show CDR1 as SGHAT and CDR2 as FQNNGV. The CDR3 is 13 residues long. V lost 8 bases and J lost 5; bases outside the gene matches: 3.

This clone came up a few times. V and J are TRBV9 and TRBJ2-7, with D possibly TRBD1 on 5 matching bases. Trimming stripped 1 base from V and 2 bases from J, with 10 bases between. Per the germline V gene, CDR1 is SGDLS and CDR2 is YYNGEE. The CDR3 sequence is 14 residues long. The CDR3 bases are TGTGCCAGCAGCGTACAGGGCGAGGCCTACGAGCAGTACTTC. It translates to CASSVQGEAYEQYF.

This clone was detected only a few times. The CDR3 region has the DNA TGTGCCAGCAGTGAGACTAGCGGGGCCTACAATGAGCAGTTCTTC. Its protein is CASSETSGAYNEQFF. The chain employs TRBV6-4 and TRBJ2-1; TRBD2 matches at 11 bases. The germline CDR1 and CDR2 sequences are MRHNA and SNTAGT. The V segment lost 3 bases and the J segment 2 bases; nucleotides outside the gene matches: 0. The CDR3 is 15 amino acids.